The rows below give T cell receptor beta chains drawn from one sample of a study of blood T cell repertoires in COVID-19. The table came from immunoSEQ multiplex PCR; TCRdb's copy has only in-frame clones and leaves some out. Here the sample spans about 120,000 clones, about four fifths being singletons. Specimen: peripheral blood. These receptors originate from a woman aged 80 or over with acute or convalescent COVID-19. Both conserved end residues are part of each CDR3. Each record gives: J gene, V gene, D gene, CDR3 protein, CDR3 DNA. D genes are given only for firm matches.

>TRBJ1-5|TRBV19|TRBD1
CASSPGQVNQPQHF
TGTGCCAGTAGCCCGGGACAGGTTAATCAGCCCCAGCATTTT
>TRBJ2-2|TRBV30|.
CAWSESPPERGELFF
TGTGCCTGGAGTGAGTCCCCCCCCGAGCGGGGGGAGCTGTTTTTT
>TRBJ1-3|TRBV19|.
CASSIGQYSGNTIYF
TGTGCCAGTAGTATTGGACAGTACTCTGGAAACACCATATATTTT
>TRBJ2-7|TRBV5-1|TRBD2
CASSLSGLAYEQYF
TGCGCCAGCAGCTTGTCAGGACTAGCATACGAGCAGTACTTC
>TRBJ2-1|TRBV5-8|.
CASSLGTVYNEQFF
TGTGCCAGCAGCTTGGGGACAGTTTACAATGAGCAGTTCTTC
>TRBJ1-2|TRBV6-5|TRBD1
CASSLNPDRAGYTF
TGTGCCAGCAGTTTAAATCCGGACAGGGCTGGCTACACCTTC
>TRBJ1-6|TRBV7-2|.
CASRPGVSYNSPLHF
TGTGCCAGCAGGCCAGGGGTTTCCTATAATTCACCCCTCCACTTT
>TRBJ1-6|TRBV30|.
CAWSVGDQYSPLHF
TGTGCCTGGAGTGTAGGGGATCAGTATTCACCCCTCCACTTT
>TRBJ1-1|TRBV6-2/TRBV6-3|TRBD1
CASSYTGRTGAFF
TGTGCCAGCAGTTACACAGGCCGGACAGGAGCTTTCTTT
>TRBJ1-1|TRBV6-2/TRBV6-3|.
CASSWRTEGLNTEAFF
TGTGCCAGCAGTTGGAGGACAGAAGGTTTGAACACTGAAGCTTTCTTT